This T cell receptor beta chain emerged from a study of CD8+ T cells in alopecia areata. The study's findings and limits: Scalp clonality and expanded CD8+ clones among the top 100 were significantly decreased by tofacitinib.

This clone was recorded a few times. Its antigen is undetermined. Trimming stripped 7 bases from V and 8 bases from J, with 6 bases between. This CDR3 has 11 amino acids. Germline V CDR1 and CDR2: MNHGY, SVAAGI. As for treatment: oral pan-JAK inhibitor, 5-10 mg twice daily. Sequencing relied on a cDNA template that was reverse transcribed from extracted RNA. Repertoires were generated with immunoSEQ multiplex PCR, while TCRdb's copy carries only in-frame clones and drops some. The sample has some 180,000 clones, about 53% seen once. The V gene is TRBV6-9, the J gene TRBJ1-6; D not resolved. Sequencing used CD8+ T cells sorted from blood, obtained at week 24, from a patient treated with tofacitinib. This clonotype originated in a human donor with alopecia areata. The CDR3 sequence is CASILHSPLHF. The CDR3 DNA reads TGTGCCAGCATCCTACATTCACCCCTCCACTTT.